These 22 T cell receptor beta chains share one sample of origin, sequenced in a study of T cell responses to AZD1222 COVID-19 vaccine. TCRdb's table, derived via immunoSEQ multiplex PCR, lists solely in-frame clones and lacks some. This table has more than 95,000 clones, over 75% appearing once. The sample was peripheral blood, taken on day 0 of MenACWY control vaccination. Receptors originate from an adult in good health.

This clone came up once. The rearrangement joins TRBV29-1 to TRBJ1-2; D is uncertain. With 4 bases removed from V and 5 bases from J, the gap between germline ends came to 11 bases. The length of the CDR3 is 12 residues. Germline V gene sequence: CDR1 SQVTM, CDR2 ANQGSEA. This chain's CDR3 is CSVAVSTYGYTF. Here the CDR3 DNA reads TGCAGCGTTGCGGTCAGCACATATGGCTACACCTTC.

The chain's CDR3 is CASRDRGRSGNTIYF. As DNA, the CDR3 is TGTGCCAGCAGGGACAGGGGCCGGTCGGGAAACACCATATATTTT. J is TRBJ1-3 and V is TRBV7-6, with 9 bases fitting TRBD1. After removal of 6 bases from V and 4 bases from J, the junction contained 7 bases not matched to a gene. Per the germline V gene, CDR1 is SGHVS and CDR2 is FNYEAQ. There are 15 residues in the CDR3. The variable domain in full, with the rest retrieved from reference TRBV7-6 and TRBJ1-3, is GAGVSQSPRYKVTKRGQDVALRCDPISGHVSLYWYRQALGQGPEFLTYFNYEAQQDKSGLPNDRFSAERPEGSISTLTIQRTEQRDSAMYRCASRDRGRSGNTIYFGEGSWLTVV.

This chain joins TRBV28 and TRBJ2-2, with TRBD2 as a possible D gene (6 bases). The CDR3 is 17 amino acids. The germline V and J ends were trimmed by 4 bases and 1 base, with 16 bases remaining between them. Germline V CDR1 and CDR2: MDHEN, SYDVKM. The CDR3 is CASSSRRGTRNTGELFF. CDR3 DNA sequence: TGTGCCAGCAGTTCTCGCCGCGGGACTCGGAACACCGGGGAGCTGTTTTTT.

CDR3 amino acids: CASSAGWDTEAFF. CDR3 coding DNA: TGCGCCAGCAGTGCCGGGTGGGACACTGAAGCTTTCTTT. The chain uses TRBV10-1 and TRBJ1-1, with D unresolved. The germline V and J ends were trimmed by 4 bases and 3 bases, with 9 bases remaining between them. The CDR3 is made up of 13 amino acids. Germline V CDR1 and CDR2: WNHNN, SYGVQD (reference sequence).

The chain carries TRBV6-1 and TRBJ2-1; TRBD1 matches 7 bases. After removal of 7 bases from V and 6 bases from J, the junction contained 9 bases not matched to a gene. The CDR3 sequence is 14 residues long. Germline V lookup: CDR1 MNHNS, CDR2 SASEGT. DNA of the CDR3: TGTGCCAGCAACAAGGGGCAGGGGGTCAATGAGCAGTTCTTC. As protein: CASNKGQGVNEQFF.

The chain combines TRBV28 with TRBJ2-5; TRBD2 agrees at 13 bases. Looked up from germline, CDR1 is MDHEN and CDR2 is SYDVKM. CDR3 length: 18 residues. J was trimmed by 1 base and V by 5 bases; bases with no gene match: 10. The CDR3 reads CASSGSGLAGRPQETQYF. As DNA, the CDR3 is TGTGCCAGCAGTGGATCGGGACTAGCGGGACGACCCCAAGAGACCCAGTACTTC.

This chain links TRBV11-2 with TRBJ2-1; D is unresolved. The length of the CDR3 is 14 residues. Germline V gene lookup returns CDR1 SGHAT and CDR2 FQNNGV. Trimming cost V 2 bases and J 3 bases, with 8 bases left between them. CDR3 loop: CASSLYENYNEQFF. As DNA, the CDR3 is TGTGCCAGCAGCTTATACGAAAACTACAATGAGCAGTTCTTC. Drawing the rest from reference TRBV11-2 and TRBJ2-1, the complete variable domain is EAGVAQSPRYKIIEKRQSVAFWCNPISGHATLYWYQQILGQGPKLLIQFQNNGVVDDSQLPKDRFSAERLKGVDSTLKIQPAKLEDSAVYLCASSLYENYNEQFFGPGTRLTVL.

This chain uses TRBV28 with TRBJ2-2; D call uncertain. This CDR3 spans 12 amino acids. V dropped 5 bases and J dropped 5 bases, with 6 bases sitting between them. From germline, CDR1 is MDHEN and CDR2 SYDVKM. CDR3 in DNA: TGTGCCAGCAGTCCTTTTACCGGGGAGCTGTTTTTT. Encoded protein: CASSPFTGELFF.

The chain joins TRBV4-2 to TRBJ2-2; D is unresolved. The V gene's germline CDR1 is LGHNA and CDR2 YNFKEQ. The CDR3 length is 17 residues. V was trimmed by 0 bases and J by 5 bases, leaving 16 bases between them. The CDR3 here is CASSQDSGQASTGELFF. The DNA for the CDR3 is TGTGCCAGCAGCCAAGATAGTGGGCAGGCGAGTACCGGGGAGCTGTTTTTT.

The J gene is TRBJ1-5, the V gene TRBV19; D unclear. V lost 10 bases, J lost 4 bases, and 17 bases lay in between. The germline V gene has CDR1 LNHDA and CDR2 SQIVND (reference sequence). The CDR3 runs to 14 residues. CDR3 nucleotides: TGTGCCACCAAAATCGGGGAGGTAAATCAGCCCCAGCATTTT. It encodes CATKIGEVNQPQHF.

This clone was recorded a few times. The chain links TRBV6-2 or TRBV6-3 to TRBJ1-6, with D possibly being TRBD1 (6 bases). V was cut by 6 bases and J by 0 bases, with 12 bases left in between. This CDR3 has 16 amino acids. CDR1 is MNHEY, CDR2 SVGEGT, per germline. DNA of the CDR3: TGTGCCAGCAGCAGGACAGAGATCTCCTATAATTCACCCCTCCACTTT. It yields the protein CASSRTEISYNSPLHF.

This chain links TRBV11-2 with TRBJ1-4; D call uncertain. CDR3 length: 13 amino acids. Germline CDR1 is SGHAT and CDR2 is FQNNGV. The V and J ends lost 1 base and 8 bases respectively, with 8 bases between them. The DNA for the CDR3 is TGTGCCAGCAGCTTAGCCCTTCAAGAAAAACTGTTTTTT. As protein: CASSLALQEKLFF.

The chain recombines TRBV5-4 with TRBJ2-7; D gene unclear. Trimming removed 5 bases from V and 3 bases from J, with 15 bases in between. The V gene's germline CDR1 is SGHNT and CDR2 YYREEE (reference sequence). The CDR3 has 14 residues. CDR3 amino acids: CASRKGGLGYEQYF. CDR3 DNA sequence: TGTGCCAGCAGAAAAGGCGGCCTGGGCTACGAGCAGTACTTC.

CDR3 sequence: CASSQSSYGYTF. As DNA, the CDR3 is TGCGCCAGCAGTCAATCCAGCTATGGCTACACCTTC. The gene calls are TRBV23-1 and TRBJ1-2; D ambiguous. TRBV23-1 is annotated as an ORF whose role is uncertain. The CDR3 extends over 12 amino acids. V lost 0 bases to trimming and J lost 4 bases, with 3 bases between them.

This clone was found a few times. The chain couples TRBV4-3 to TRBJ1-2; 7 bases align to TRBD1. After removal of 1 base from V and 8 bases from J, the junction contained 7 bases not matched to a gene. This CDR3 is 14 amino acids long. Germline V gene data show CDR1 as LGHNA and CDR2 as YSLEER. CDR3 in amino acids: CASSQVPDREGYTF. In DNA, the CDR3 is TGCGCCAGCAGCCAAGTCCCAGACAGGGAGGGCTACACCTTC.

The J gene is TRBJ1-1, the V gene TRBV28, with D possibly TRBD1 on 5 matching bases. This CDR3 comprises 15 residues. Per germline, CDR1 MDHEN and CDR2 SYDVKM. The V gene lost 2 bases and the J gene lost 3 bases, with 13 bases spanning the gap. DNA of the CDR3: TGTGCCAGCAGTTTAACCAGACAGCGACACACTGAAGCTTTCTTT. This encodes CASSLTRQRHTEAFF.

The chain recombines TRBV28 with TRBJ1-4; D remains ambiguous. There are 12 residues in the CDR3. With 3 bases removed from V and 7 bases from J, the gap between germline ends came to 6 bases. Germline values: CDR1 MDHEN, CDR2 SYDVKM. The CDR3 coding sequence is TGTGCCAGCAGTTTGTCCCGTGAAAAACTGTTTTTT. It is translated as CASSLSREKLFF.

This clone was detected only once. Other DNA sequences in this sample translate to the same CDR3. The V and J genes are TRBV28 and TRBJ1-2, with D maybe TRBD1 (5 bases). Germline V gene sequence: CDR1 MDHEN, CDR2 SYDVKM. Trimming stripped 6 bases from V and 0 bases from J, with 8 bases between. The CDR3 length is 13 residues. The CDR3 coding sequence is TGTGCCAGCAGCACAGGTACTAACTATGGCTACACCTTC. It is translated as CASSTGTNYGYTF.

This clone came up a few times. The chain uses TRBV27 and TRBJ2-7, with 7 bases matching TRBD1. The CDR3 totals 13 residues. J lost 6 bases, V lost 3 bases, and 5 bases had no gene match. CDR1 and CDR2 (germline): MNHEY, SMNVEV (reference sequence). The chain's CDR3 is CASSFTGAVEQYF. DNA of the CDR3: TGTGCCAGCAGTTTTACAGGGGCCGTCGAGCAGTACTTC.

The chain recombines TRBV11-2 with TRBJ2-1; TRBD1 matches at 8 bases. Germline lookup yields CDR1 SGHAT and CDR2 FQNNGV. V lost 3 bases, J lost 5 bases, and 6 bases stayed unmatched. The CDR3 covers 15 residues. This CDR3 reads CASSFNRGSHNEQFF. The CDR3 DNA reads TGTGCCAGCAGCTTCAACAGGGGGTCCCACAATGAGCAGTTCTTC.

The CDR3 loop reads CASSLTSLATGELFF. Written as DNA, the CDR3 is TGTGCCAGCAGCTTAACGTCGCTAGCTACCGGGGAGCTGTTTTTT. The chain combines TRBV7-3 with TRBJ2-2, with D perhaps matching TRBD2 (5 bases). CDR3 length equals 15 residues. V was shortened by 0 bases and J by 5 bases, with 10 bases between the two germline ends. Germline assignment: CDR1 SGHTA and CDR2 FQGTGA.

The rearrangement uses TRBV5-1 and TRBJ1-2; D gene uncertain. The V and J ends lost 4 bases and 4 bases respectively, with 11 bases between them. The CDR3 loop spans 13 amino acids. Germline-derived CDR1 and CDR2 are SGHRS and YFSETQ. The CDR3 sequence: CASSLHYGYGYTF. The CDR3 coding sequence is TGCGCCAGCAGCCTTCATTACGGCTATGGCTACACCTTC.